This TCR beta chain stems from a study of monozygotic twins with inflammatory bowel disease (dated by TCRdb to the late 2010s). In terms of the full investigation: A total of around 30 monozygotic twin pairs were included in the full study, comprising nine German pairs (four IBD-concordant, five IBD-discordant) and 19 IBD-discordant Danish pairs. The search for disease-associated traits relied mainly on comparing, within discordant pairs, IBD patients with their genetically identical healthy co-twins. Each individual had, on average, about 151 000 unique TCRalpha sequences and 181 000 unique TCRbeta sequences available for analysis. Results and caveats for the whole study, not just this receptor: The results gave no support for a single strong signal or clonotype linked to IBD. IBD patients had lower TCRbeta repertoire diversity, measured by the inverse Simpson index, than their healthy co-twins. Because patients were on differing immunosuppressive treatments, the repertoires may have picked up extra background noise and inter-individual variability. No difference in repertoire similarity was observed between concordant and discordant twins, possibly owing to limited statistical power. Distinction between different T cell subtypes could not be achieved in the analysis. Compared with healthy twins, IBD patients had fewer clonotypes in common with other individuals, a difference most pronounced in patients showing signs of disease activity.

Libraries were made using 5' RACE. The input for every TCR library was 3,500 to 4,000 ng of total RNA. For each sample, cDNA synthesis was carried out in eight separate reactions using SMARTScribe reverse transcriptase. During cDNA synthesis, template switching was used to introduce unique molecular identifiers that contained a 6-nucleotide sample barcode. Two nested PCRs of about 17 and 10 cycles amplified the TCRalpha and TCRbeta cDNA, and bead purification followed each PCR. Before amplification, the cDNA was treated with uracil DNA-glycosylase and purified using the QIAquick PCR purification kit. The second PCR added Illumina TruSeq-compatible adapters along with sample-specific barcodes. Library quality and concentration were checked on TapeStation and Qubit, and libraries were pooled at about 4.9 ng each. The pooled libraries were sequenced with 2 x 100 bp reads and custom sequencing primers on an Illumina HiSeq2500 single-index Rapid Run. The source study handled its data this way. MiGEC version 1.2.6 was used for UMI-based consensus assembly, which corrected PCR and sequencing errors. V(D)J alignment, clonotype assembly and CDR3 extraction were performed with MiXCR version 2.1.1. Normalisation of gene usage, clonotype sharing and MAIT/NKT TCR abundance was achieved by analysing the top 1000, 10 000 and 20 000 clonotypes per sample. Diversity was computed as the inverse Simpson index with the vegan R package after downsampling to 27 000 UMIs. Paired Mann-Whitney U tests were applied to discordant twin pairs, and Benjamini-Hochberg correction was used for multiple testing. TCRdb reprocessed the reads; each CDR3 protein sequence makes one entry, and DNA is unavailable. The V and J calls shown here were made by TCRdb, not taken from the authors' results. The sample table gives under 350,000 distinct CDR3 sequences. Together, the top ten hold approximately 5.4% of the sample.

Taken from cysteine to phenylalanine, the CDR3 has 11 residues. DNA is not on record. From each donor, a roughly 2.5 ml peripheral blood sample was collected into PAXgene tubes and stored at -80 degrees C. Without T cell sorting, total RNA was isolated from whole blood using the PAXgene blood miRNA kit on an automated QIAcube. Peripheral blood from monozygotic twin pairs concordant or discordant for inflammatory bowel disease was subjected to deep TCRalpha and TCRbeta repertoire profiling with unique molecular barcoding. Smoking habits were recorded for all twin pairs, and individuals were classified as current, former or never smokers. Details on this clonotype: No antigen is known for it.

Recombination linked TRBV12-3 or TRBV12-4 to TRBJ2-4. Sequenced sample: blood. The TCR sequence derives from a human donor with ulcerative colitis or Crohn's disease, or a healthy co-twin of an affected twin (not recorded which). The CDR3 protein: CASSRDKPQYF.